Listed below are T cell receptor beta chains from one sample, sequenced in a study of identical twins. TCRdb processed the 5' RACE reads anew with MiXCR; each CDR3 protein has one entry. The sample has about 890,000 distinct CDR3 sequences, about 12% seen once. The sample was also reused in another study, on yellow fever vaccine responses in identical twins.

The sequencing input was PBMCs. The receptors originated from a woman aged 18 to 35 in good health. Both conserved end residues are part of each CDR3. D genes are given only for firm matches. Where a row states a size, it is once, few, many or the class of an expanded clone; other rows omit it.

j_call | clone_size | v_call | d_call | cdr3_aa | cdr3_nt
TRBJ2-3 | NA | TRBV21-1 | NA | CASSVAGAEWSTDTQYF | TGTGCCAGCAGTGTAGCGGGAGCTGAGTGGAGCACAGATACGCAGTATTTT
TRBJ2-7 | many | TRBV3-1 | NA | CASSQEGRREFYEQYF | TGTGCCAGCAGCCAAGAAGGCCGACGGGAGTTCTACGAGCAGTACTTC
TRBJ1-2 | NA | TRBV29-1 | TRBD1 | CSAPDGDSNYGYTF | TGCAGCGCCCCTGACGGGGACAGCAACTATGGCTACACCTTC
TRBJ2-7 | NA | TRBV24-1 | TRBD1 | CATSDAPGTGRTYEQYF | TGTGCCACCAGTGATGCACCCGGGACAGGGCGCACCTACGAGCAGTACTTC
TRBJ2-1 | NA | TRBV7-2 | TRBD2 | CASSGLAGAPIPNEQFF | TGTGCCAGCAGTGGACTAGCGGGAGCGCCAATTCCCAATGAGCAGTTCTTC
TRBJ1-2 | few | TRBV29-1 | TRBD1 | CSVPGQGNGYTF | TGCAGCGTCCCTGGACAGGGAAATGGCTACACCTTC
TRBJ2-7 | many | TRBV5-1 | TRBD1 | CASRDRTYEQYF | TGTGCCAGCAGGGACAGGACCTACGAGCAGTACTTC
TRBJ1-2 | NA | TRBV9 | NA | CASSVDEGVRGYTF | TGTGCCAGCAGCGTAGATGAGGGAGTAAGGGGCTACACCTTC
TRBJ2-2 | few | TRBV20-1 | TRBD1 | CSAADRGSGELFF | TGCAGTGCGGCGGACAGGGGATCCGGGGAGCTGTTTTTT
TRBJ2-1 | few | TRBV25-1 | NA | CASSESLGRYNEQFF | TGTGCCAGCAGTGAAAGTTTGGGTCGGTACAATGAGCAGTTCTTC